This T cell receptor beta chain was identified in a study of blood T cell repertoires in COVID-19. On the study more broadly: T cells, B-cell-depleted T cells, or PBMCs provided the cDNA or gDNA that served as material.

The germline CDR1 and CDR2 sequences are MNHNS and SASEGT. CDR3 size: 16 residues. Trimming removed 3 bases from V and 10 bases from J; junction bases left unmatched: 12. Original analysis: Amplifying reference gene primers gave estimates of nucleated cell counts. The assay was immunoSEQ multiplex PCR, and TCRdb's table has in-frame clones only and misses some. V and J calls and clone size come straight from that table; D and trimming were deduced from the DNA. Among around 300,000 clones, 85% were seen once, and the ten largest hold roughly 14%. Material for sequencing was peripheral blood. The rearrangement joins TRBV6-1 to TRBJ1-6; 7 nucleotides match TRBD1. This clonotype was sampled from a human donor in a cohort sampled during active COVID-19. Here the CDR3 reads CASSEPRQGPKSPLHF. CDR3 nucleotides: TGTGCCAGCAGTGAGCCGCGACAGGGACCAAAGTCACCCCTCCACTTT.